This T cell receptor (beta chain) is from a study of blood T cells in healthy people across ages. Study results and caveats: Naive and antigen-experienced cells were not separated, limiting conclusive comparison.

Trimming left V 4 bases short and J 8 bases short, with 14 bases between. The length of the CDR3 is 13 residues. Germline CDR1 SNHLY, CDR2 FYNNEI. Together with a sample-barcoded 5' primer, a J-beta primer mix was included in a second PCR lasting roughly 6 to 12 cycles. TCRdb reprocessed the 5' RACE reads with MiXCR, giving one entry per CDR3 protein. Of more than 700,000 distinct CDR3 sequences listed, 35% to 60% were seen once; the top ten hold approximately 18%. Healthy Caucasian individuals from Russia aged about 6 to 90 were enrolled as donors. Turning to this clonotype: Its antigen is still unknown.

This sequence joins TRBV2 and TRBJ1-2; D call uncertain. The specimen sequenced was blood. The origin of this receptor is an elderly man in good health. CDR3 DNA: TGTGCCAGCAGTGGGTATCCATCTAGGGGCTACACCTTC. Translated, it gives CASSGYPSRGYTF.